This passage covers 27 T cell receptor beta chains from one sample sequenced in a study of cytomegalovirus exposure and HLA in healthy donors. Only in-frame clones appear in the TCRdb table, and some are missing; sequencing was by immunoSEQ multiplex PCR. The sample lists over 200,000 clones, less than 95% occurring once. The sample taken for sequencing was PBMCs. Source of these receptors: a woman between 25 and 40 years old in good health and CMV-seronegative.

DNA for the CDR3: TGTGCCAGCAGTCTCGGGACAGGGGCGGGGGAGCAGTACTTC. Its translation is CASSLGTGAGEQYF. The chain links TRBV27 to TRBJ2-7; 10 positions match TRBD1. J gave up 7 bases and V 5 bases, and 8 bases lay outside the gene matches. This CDR3 region has 14 residues. Germline CDR1 and CDR2: MNHEY and SMNVEV (reference sequence).

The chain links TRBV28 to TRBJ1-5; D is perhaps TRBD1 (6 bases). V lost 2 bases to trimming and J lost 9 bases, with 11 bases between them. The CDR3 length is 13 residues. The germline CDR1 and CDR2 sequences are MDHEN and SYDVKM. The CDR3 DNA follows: TGTGCCAGCAGTTTAACAGCCAGGGGGCCCCAGCATTTT. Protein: CASSLTARGPQHF.

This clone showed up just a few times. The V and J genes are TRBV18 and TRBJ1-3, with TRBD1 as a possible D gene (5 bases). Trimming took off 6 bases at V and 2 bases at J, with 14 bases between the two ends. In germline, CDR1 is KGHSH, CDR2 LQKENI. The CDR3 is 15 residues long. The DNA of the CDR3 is TGTGCCAGCTCCCAGGGTACTCACCCTGGAAACACCATATATTTT. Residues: CASSQGTHPGNTIYF.

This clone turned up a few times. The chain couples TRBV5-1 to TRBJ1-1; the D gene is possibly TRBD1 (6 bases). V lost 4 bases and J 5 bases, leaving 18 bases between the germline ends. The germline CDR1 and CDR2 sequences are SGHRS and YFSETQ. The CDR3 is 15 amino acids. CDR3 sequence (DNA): TGCGCCAGCAGCCCTACGACAGGAGGGGCGACTGAAGCTTTCTTT. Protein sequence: CASSPTTGGATEAFF.

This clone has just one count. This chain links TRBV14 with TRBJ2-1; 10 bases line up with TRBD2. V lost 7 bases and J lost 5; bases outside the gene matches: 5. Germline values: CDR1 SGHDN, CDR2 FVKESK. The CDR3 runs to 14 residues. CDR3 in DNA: TGTGCCAGCAATGGACTAGCGGATGACAATGAGCAGTTCTTC. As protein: CASNGLADDNEQFF.

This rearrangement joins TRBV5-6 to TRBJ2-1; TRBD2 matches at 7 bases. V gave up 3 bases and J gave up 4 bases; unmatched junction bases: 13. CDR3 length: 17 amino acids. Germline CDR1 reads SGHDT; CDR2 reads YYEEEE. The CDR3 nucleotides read TGTGCCAGCAGCTCAGAACCGGGACTAATGACTTACAATGAGCAGTTCTTC. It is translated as CASSSEPGLMTYNEQFF.

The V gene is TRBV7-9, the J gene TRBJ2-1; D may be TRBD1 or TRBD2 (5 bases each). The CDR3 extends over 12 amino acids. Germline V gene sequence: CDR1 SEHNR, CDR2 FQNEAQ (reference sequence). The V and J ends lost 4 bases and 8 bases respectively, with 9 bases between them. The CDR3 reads CASSSGTDEQFF. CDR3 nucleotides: TGTGCCAGCAGCTCAGGGACGGATGAGCAGTTCTTC.

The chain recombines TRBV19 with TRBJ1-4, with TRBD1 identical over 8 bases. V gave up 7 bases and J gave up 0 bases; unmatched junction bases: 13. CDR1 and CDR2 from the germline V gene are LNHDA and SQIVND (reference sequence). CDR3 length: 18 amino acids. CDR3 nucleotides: TGTGCCAGTACTCTCCGACAGGGGACCATTTCAACTAATGAAAAACTGTTTTTT. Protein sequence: CASTLRQGTISTNEKLFF.

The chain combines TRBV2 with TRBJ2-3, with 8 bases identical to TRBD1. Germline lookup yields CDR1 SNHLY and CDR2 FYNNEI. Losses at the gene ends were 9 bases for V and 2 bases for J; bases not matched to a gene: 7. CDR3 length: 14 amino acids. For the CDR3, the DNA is TGTGCCAGGTGGGGGACAGGCGCCACAGATACGCAGTATTTT. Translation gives CARWGTGATDTQYF.

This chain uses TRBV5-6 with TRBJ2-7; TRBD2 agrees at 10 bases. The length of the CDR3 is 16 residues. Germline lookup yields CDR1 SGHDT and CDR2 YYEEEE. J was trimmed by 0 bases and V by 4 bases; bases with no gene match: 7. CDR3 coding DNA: TGTGCCAGCAGCCGAATTAGCGGGAGGCCCTCCTACGAGCAGTACTTC. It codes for CASSRISGRPSYEQYF.

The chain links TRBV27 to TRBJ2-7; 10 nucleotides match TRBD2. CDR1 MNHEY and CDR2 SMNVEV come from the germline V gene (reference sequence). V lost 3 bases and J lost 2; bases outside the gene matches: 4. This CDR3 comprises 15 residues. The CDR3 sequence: CASSFSSGSTYEQYF. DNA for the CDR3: TGTGCCAGCAGTTTTTCTAGCGGGAGTACCTACGAGCAGTACTTC.

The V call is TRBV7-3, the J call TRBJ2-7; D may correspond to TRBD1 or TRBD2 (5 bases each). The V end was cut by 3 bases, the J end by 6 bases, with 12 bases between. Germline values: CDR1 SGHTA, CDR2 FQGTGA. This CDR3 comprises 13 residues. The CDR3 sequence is CASSFGTASEQYF. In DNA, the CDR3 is TGTGCCAGCAGCTTCGGGACCGCATCCGAGCAGTACTTC.

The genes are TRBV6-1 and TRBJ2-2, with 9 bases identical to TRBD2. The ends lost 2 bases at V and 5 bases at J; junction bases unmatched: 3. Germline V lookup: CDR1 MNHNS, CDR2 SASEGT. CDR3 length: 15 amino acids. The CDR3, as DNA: TGTGCCAGCAGTGAACTAGCGGGAAGTACCGGGGAGCTGTTTTTT. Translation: CASSELAGSTGELFF.

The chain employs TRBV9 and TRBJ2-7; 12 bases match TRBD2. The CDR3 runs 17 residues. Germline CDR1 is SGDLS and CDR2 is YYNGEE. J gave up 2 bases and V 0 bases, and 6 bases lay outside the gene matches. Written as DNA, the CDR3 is TGTGCCAGCAGCGTAGCGGCTAGCGGGAGGGAGGCCTACGAGCAGTACTTC. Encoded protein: CASSVAASGREAYEQYF.

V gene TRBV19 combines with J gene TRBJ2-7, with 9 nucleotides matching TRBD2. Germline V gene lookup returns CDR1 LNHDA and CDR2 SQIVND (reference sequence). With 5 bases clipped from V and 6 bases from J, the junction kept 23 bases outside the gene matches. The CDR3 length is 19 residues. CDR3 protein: CASSFPLRARTSELSEQYF. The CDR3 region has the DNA TGTGCCAGTAGTTTCCCCCTCCGAGCCCGGACTAGCGAGCTCTCCGAGCAGTACTTC.

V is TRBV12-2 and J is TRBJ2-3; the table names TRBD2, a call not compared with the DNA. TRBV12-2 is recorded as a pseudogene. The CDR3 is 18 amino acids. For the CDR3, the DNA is TGTGCAAGTCGCTTAATGGCTAGCGGCCTTCAAAGCACAGATACGCAGTATTTT. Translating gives CASRLMASGLQSTDTQYF.

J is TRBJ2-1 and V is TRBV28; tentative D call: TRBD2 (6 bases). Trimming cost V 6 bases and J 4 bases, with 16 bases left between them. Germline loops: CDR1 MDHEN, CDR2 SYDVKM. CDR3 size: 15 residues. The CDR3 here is CASRSRSGGYNEQFF. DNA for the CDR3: TGTGCCAGCAGGTCACGCTCCGGGGGTTACAATGAGCAGTTCTTC. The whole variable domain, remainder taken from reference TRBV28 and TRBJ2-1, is DVKVTQSSRYLVKRTGEKVFLECVQDMDHENMFWYRQDPGLGLRLIYFSYDVKMKEKGDIPEGYSVSREKKERFSLILESASTNQTSMYLCASRSRSGGYNEQFFGPGTRLTVL.

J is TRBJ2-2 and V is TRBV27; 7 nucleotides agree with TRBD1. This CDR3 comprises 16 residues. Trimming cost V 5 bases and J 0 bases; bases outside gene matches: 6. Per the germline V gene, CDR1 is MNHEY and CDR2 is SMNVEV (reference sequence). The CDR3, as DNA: TGTGCCAGCAGTACAGGACAGGCCCCGAACACCGGGGAGCTGTTTTTT. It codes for CASSTGQAPNTGELFF.

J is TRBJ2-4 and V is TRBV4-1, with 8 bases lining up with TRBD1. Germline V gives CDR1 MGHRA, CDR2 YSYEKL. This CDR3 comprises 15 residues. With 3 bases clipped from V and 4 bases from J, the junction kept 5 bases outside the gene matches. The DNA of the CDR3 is TGCGCCAGCAGCCACGAACGACAGGGGAAAAACATTCAGTACTTC. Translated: CASSHERQGKNIQYF.

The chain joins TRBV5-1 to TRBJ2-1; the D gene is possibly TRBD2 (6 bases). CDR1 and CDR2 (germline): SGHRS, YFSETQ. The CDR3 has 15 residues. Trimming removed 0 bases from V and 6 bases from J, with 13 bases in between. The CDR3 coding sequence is TGCGCCAGCAGCTTGGTACTAGCCATAGGCAATGAGCAGTTCTTC. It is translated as CASSLVLAIGNEQFF.

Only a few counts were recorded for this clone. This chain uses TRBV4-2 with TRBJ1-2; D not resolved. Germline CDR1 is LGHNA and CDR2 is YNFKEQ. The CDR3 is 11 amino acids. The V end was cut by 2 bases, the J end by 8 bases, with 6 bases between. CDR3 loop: CASSQSEGYTF. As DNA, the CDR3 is TGTGCCAGCAGCCAATCGGAGGGCTACACCTTC.

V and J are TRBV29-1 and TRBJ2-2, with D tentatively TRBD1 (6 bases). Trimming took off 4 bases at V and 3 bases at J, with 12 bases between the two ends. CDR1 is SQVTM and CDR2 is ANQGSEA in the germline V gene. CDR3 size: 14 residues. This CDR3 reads CSVGEQGYTGELFF. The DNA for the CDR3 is TGCAGCGTTGGGGAACAGGGTTACACCGGGGAGCTGTTTTTT.

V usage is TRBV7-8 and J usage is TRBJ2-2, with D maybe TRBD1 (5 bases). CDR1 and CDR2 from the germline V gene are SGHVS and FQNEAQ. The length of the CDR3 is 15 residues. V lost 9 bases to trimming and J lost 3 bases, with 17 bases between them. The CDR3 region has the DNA TGTGCCAGTACCCCTGGGGCAGGGTACACCGGGGAGCTGTTTTTT. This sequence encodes CASTPGAGYTGELFF.

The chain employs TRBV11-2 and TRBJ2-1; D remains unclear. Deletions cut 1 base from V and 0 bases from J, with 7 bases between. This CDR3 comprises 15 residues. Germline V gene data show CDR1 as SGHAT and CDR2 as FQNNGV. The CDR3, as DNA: TGTGCCAGCAGCTTAGGTGCGAGCTCCTACAATGAGCAGTTCTTC. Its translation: CASSLGASSYNEQFF. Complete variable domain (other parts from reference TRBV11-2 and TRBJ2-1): EAGVAQSPRYKIIEKRQSVAFWCNPISGHATLYWYQQILGQGPKLLIQFQNNGVVDDSQLPKDRFSAERLKGVDSTLKIQPAKLEDSAVYLCASSLGASSYNEQFFGPGTRLTVL.

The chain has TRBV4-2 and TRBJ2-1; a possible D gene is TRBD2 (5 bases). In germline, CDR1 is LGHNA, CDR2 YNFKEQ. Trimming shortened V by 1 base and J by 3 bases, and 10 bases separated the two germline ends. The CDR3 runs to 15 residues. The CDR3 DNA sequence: TGTGCCAGCAGCCAAGTCACCGGACTCTACAATGAGCAGTTCTTC. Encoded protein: CASSQVTGLYNEQFF.

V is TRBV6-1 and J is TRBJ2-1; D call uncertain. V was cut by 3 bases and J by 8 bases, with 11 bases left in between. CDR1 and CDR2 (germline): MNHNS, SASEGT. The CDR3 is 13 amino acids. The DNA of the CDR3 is TGTGCCAGCAGTGACGGGCCGTCCCATGAGCAGTTCTTC. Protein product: CASSDGPSHEQFF.

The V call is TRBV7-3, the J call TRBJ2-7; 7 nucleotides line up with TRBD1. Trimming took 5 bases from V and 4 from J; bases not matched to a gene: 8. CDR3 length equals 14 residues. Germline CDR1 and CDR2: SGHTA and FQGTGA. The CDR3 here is CASSPTGNSYEQYF. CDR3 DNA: TGTGCCAGCAGCCCGACAGGGAACTCATACGAGCAGTACTTC.